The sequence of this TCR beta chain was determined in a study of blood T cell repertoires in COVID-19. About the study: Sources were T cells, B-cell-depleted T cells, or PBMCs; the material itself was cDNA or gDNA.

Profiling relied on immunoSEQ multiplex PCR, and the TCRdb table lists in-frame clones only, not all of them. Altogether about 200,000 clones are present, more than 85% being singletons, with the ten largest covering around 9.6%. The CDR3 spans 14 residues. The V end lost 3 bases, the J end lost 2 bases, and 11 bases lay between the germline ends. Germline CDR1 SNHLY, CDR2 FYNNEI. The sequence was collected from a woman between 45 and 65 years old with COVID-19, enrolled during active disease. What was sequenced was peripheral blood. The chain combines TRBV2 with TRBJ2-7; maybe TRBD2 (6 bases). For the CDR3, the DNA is TGTGCCAGCAGTGATACCGGGGGAACCTACGAGCAGTACGTC. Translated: CASSDTGGTYEQYV.